These T cell receptor beta chains were read from a single sample in a study of blood T cell repertoires in COVID-19. Measured with immunoSEQ multiplex PCR; TCRdb has only the in-frame clones, and not every one. The sample records a few hundred thousand clones, approximately 83% being singletons. Sequenced: peripheral blood. These receptors all come from a woman in her 70s with acute or convalescent COVID-19. Each CDR3 is given with its conserved first and last residue. D genes are given only for firm matches. Size is stated for part of the rows, as once, few or many counts, or as a class when the clone is expanded.

clone size,V gene,D gene,J gene,CDR3 DNA,CDR3 protein
NA,TRBV6-2/TRBV6-3,TRBD2,TRBJ2-3,TGTGCCAGCAGTACCGGGACTAGCGGGGCCTGGAACACAGATACGCAGTATTTT,CASSTGTSGAWNTDTQYF
NA,TRBV18,NA,TRBJ1-5,TGTGCCAGCTCACTTCGCGCGGGGAATAGCAATCAGCCCCAGCATTTT,CASSLRAGNSNQPQHF
NA,TRBV2,NA,TRBJ2-7,TGTGCCAGCAGTCCTCGCGGGGCTGGCGAGCAGTACTTC,CASSPRGAGEQYF
few,TRBV3-1/TRBV3-2,TRBD1,TRBJ2-3,TGTGCCAGCAGCTTACAGGGGCGCACAGATACGCAGTATTTT,CASSLQGRTDTQYF
NA,TRBV19,NA,TRBJ1-2,TGTGCCAGTAGTATTTTCCGTTATGGCTACACCTTC,CASSIFRYGYTF
NA,TRBV4-1,TRBD1,TRBJ2-7,TGCGCCAGCAGCCCAGAGGGCTCAGGGGGAAGGCCCTACGAGCAGTACTTC,CASSPEGSGGRPYEQYF
once,TRBV2,NA,TRBJ2-2,TGTGCCAGCAGTGAAGCCCCCAGGGTCTCCGGGGAGCTGTTTTTT,CASSEAPRVSGELFF
NA,TRBV6-1,TRBD1,TRBJ1-5,TGTGCCAGCAGTGAATTGAGGGGGCCCAATCAGCCCCAGCATTTT,CASSELRGPNQPQHF
NA,TRBV5-5,TRBD2,TRBJ2-1,TGTGCCAGCAGCTTTAGCGGGACTCCGCCCCTGGGCCATGAGCAGTTCTTC,CASSFSGTPPLGHEQFF
NA,TRBV9,TRBD2,TRBJ2-3,TGTGCCAGCGGGACTAGCTTGGATACGCAGTATTTT,CASGTSLDTQYF
NA,TRBV18,NA,TRBJ1-1,TGTGCCAGCTCACCGGCCTGGGGGCGCGGAGTCACTGAAGCTTTCTTT,CASSPAWGRGVTEAFF
NA,TRBV7-6,TRBD1,TRBJ1-4,TGTGCCAGCAGCCCTCGACAGGGAGAAAAACTGTTTTTT,CASSPRQGEKLFF
NA,TRBV7-9,TRBD2,TRBJ2-2,TGTGCCAGCAGCTCGGGGGGAGCCGGGGAGCTGTTTTTT,CASSSGGAGELFF
NA,TRBV6-5,NA,TRBJ2-5,TGTGCCAGCAGTCCGCCGGGACTCCGAGAGACCCAGTACTTC,CASSPPGLRETQYF
NA,TRBV11-2,TRBD2,TRBJ2-5,TGTGCCAGCAGCCCACAACTAGCGGGGGTGGAGACCCAGTACTTC,CASSPQLAGVETQYF
NA,TRBV6-1,NA,TRBJ1-2,TGTGCCAGCAGTGAAGTCTTGAGGCAGTCGAACTATGGCTACACCTTC,CASSEVLRQSNYGYTF
NA,TRBV25-1,TRBD1,TRBJ1-1,TGTGCCAGCAGCGGGACAGTACCCCATGAAGCTTTCTTT,CASSGTVPHEAFF
NA,TRBV4-1,NA,TRBJ1-1,TGCGCCAGCAGCCAACAGGAGAACACTGAAGCTTTCTTT,CASSQQENTEAFF
NA,TRBV6-1,NA,TRBJ1-5,TGTGCCAGCAGTGAAGCTGGGATCGACAGGAACAATCAGCCCCAGCATTTT,CASSEAGIDRNNQPQHF
few,TRBV12-5,NA,TRBJ2-7,TGTGCTAGTGGTTTGGTAGTAGGGCGGGGGCGATACTACGAGCAGTACTTC,CASGLVVGRGRYYEQYF
NA,TRBV12-3/TRBV12-4,NA,TRBJ1-2,TGTGCCAGCAGTCACGGACAGAACTATGGCTACACCTTC,CASSHGQNYGYTF
NA,TRBV29-1,TRBD2,TRBJ2-5,TGCAGCGCTGGGGAGGGAAGCGATCTGGGGGAGACCCAGTACTTC,CSAGEGSDLGETQYF
NA,TRBV28,NA,TRBJ1-2,TGTGCCATTCAGGAAGTGTCCTATGGCTACACCTTC,CAIQEVSYGYTF
once,TRBV24-1,NA,TRBJ1-4,TGTGCCACCAGTGAGGGCAGTGAAAAACTGTTTTTT,CATSEGSEKLFF
few,TRBV19,TRBD1,TRBJ2-7,TGTGCCAGTAGTCGACAGGGCTCCTACGAGCAGTACTTC,CASSRQGSYEQYF
NA,TRBV19,NA,TRBJ2-7,TGTGCCAGTAGCATTACAGGTGTAGGCTACGAGCAGTACTTC,CASSITGVGYEQYF
NA,TRBV21-1,NA,TRBJ1-5,TGTGCCAGCCCCTCGGACAGGGACGCCAATCAGCCCCAGCATTTT,CASPSDRDANQPQHF
NA,TRBV11-2,TRBD1,TRBJ2-1,TGTGCCAGCAGCTTAGTGGGACAGACTTACAATGAGCAGTTCTTC,CASSLVGQTYNEQFF
NA,TRBV19,NA,TRBJ1-5,TGTGCCAGTAGTATACGCGGCTCCCGAGGTTATCAGCCCCAGCATTTT,CASSIRGSRGYQPQHF
NA,TRBV10-2,NA,TRBJ2-1,TGCGCCAGCCTTCTTGACTACTCCTACAATGAGCAGTTCTTC,CASLLDYSYNEQFF
NA,TRBV7-9,NA,TRBJ1-5,TGTGCCAGCAGCTTAGATTGGGGGGGTTATCAGCCCCAGCATTTT,CASSLDWGGYQPQHF
NA,TRBV13,TRBD1,TRBJ1-2,TGTGCCAGCAGCTTAGACAGGGGCTATGGCTACACCTTC,CASSLDRGYGYTF
NA,TRBV11-2,NA,TRBJ1-4,TGTGCCAGCAGCTCTTCCCACGCCCGGGAGGAAAAACTGTTTTTT,CASSSSHAREEKLFF
NA,TRBV7-2,NA,TRBJ2-1,TGTGCCAGCAGCCTCCAAGGGGGCAATGAGCAGTTCTTC,CASSLQGGNEQFF
NA,TRBV6-2/TRBV6-3,NA,TRBJ1-2,TGTGCCAGCAGTCCCCCGGCGGGTGGCTACACCTTC,CASSPPAGGYTF
NA,TRBV5-4,NA,TRBJ2-7,TGTGCCAGCAGCTTGGAAGCGACCCTCTACGAGCAGTACTTC,CASSLEATLYEQYF
few,TRBV3-1/TRBV3-2,NA,TRBJ2-1,TGTGCCAGCAGCCCAGAGGGAATCGGGAACGGGTACAATGAGCAGTTCTTC,CASSPEGIGNGYNEQFF
NA,TRBV15,TRBD1,TRBJ1-5,TGTGCCACCAGCAGACTGGACAGGGGAGAGAGGCTTAGCAATCAGCCCCAGCATTTT,CATSRLDRGERLSNQPQHF
NA,TRBV7-3,NA,TRBJ1-1,TGTGCCAGCAGCTTAACCCCAGCGACTGAAGCTTTCTTT,CASSLTPATEAFF
NA,TRBV5-6,NA,TRBJ1-1,TGTGCCAGCAGCCGTGGTACCGGCACTGAAGCTTTCTTT,CASSRGTGTEAFF
NA,TRBV25-1,TRBD1,TRBJ1-2,TGTGCCAGCAGTGAGGCCGGGACAGGGAATTATGGCTACACCTTC,CASSEAGTGNYGYTF
NA,TRBV5-6,TRBD1,TRBJ1-6,TGTGCCAGCAGCTTGTACGGACAGGGAGCCGTCGATAACTTT,CASSLYGQGAVDNF